This T cell receptor beta chain was identified in a study of graft-versus-host responses after intestinal transplantation. This CDR3 region has 17 residues. The table came from immunoSEQ multiplex PCR; TCRdb's copy has only in-frame clones and leaves some out. The sample comprises some 150,000 clones, around 90% of which are singletons, and roughly 0.2% rests with the top ten. Remarks on this clone: Its antigen is unknown.

The rearrangement links TRBV21-1 to TRBJ2-3; no check of the table's D call, TRBD2, against the DNA was made. TRBV21-1 is labeled a pseudogene. The sequences come from unstimulated CD4+ T cells sorted from spleen or lymph node cells, collected before intestinal transplant. The sequence was collected from a human donor who received an intestinal transplant. The CDR3 DNA is TGTGCCAGCAGCAAAGCTAAAAGGGTAGCGGGACCGGATACGCAGTATTTT. Translated, it gives CASSKAKRVAGPDTQYF.